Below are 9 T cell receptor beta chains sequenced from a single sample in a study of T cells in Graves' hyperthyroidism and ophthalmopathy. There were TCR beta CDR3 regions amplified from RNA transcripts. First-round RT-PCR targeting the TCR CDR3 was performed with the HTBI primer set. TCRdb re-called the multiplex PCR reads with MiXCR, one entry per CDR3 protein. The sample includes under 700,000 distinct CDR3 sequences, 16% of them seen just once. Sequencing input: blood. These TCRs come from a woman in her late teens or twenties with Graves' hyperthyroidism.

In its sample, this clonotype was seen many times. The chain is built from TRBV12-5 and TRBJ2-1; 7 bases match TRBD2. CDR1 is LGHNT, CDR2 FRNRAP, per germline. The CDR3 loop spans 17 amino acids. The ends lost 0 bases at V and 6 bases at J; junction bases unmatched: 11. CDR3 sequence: CASGLVNGGRGFNEQFF. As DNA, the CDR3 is TGTGCTAGTGGTTTGGTAAATGGCGGGAGAGGATTCAATGAGCAGTTCTTC.

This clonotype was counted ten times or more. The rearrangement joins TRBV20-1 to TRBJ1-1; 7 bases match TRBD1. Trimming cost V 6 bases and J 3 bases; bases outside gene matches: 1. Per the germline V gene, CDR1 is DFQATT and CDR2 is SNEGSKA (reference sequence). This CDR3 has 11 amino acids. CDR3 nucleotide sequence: TGCAGTGCCGGGACAGACACTGAAGCTTTCTTT. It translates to CSAGTDTEAFF.

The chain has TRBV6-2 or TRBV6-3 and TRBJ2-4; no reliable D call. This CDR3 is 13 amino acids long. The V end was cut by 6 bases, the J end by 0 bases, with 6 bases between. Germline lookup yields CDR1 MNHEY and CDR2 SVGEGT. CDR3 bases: TGTGCCAGCAGGGAATTAGCCAAAAACATTCAGTACTTC. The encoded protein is CASRELAKNIQYF.

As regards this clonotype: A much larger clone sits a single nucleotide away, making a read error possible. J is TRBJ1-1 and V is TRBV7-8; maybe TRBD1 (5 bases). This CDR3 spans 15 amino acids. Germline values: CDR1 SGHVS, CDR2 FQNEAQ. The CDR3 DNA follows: TGTGCCAGCAGCTCCCCCAGGGAGTTTGACACTGAAGGTTTCTTT. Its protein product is CASSSPREFDTEGFF.

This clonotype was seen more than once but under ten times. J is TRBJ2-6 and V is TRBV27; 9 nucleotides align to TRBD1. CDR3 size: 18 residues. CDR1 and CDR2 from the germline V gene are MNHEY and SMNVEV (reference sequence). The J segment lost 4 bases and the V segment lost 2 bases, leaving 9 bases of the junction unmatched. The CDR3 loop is CASSLIRDRGSGANVLTF. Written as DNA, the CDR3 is TGTGCCAGCAGTTTAATTAGAGACAGGGGGAGCGGGGCCAACGTCCTGACTTTC.

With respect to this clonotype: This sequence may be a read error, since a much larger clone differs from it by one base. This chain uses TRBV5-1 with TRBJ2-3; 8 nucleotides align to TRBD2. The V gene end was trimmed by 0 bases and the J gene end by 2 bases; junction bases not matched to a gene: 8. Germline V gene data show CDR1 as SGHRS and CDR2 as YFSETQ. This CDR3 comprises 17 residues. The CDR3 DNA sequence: TGCGCCAGCAGCTTGGCTTGGTCAGCGGGGGACACAGATACGCAGTATTTT. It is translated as CASSLAWSAGDTDTQYF.

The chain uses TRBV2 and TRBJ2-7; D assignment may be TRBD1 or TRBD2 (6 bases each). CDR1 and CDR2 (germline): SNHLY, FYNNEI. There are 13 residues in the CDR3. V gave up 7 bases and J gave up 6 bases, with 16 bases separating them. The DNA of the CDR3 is TGTGCCAGCATGGGGGCTAGCGTGATCGAGCAGTACTTC. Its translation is CASMGASVIEQYF.

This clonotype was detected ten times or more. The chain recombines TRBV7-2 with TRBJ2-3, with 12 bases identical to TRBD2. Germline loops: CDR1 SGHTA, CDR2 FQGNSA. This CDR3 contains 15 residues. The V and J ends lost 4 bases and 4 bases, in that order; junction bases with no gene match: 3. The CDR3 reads CASSSGLAGSDTQYF. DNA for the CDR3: TGTGCCAGCAGCTCCGGACTAGCGGGGTCAGATACGCAGTATTTT.

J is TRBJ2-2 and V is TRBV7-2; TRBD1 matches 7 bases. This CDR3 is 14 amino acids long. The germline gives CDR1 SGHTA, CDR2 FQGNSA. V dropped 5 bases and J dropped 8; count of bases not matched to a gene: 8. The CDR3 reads CASSQIGTEGELFF. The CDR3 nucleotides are TGTGCCAGCAGCCAAATAGGGACAGAAGGGGAGCTGTTTTTT. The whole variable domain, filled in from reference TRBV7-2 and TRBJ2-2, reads GAGVSQSPSNKVTEKGKDVELRCDPISGHTALYWYRQSLGQGLEFLIYFQGNSAPDKSGLPSDRFSAERTGGSVSTLTIQRTQQEDSAVYLCASSQIGTEGELFFGEGSRLTVL.